This T cell receptor beta chain was recovered during a study of T cell responses to AZD1222 COVID-19 vaccine. Study results and limitations: Females made up more of the donors, who were largely white British, and clonal diversity may have come out too low.

Data came from immunoSEQ multiplex PCR; TCRdb stores just in-frame clones and leaves some out. Here the sample spans under 150,000 clones, around nine tenths being singletons. This CDR3 has 16 amino acids. The V end was cut by 6 bases, the J end by 0 bases, with 12 bases between. CDR1 and CDR2 from the germline V gene are LNHDA and SQIVND (reference sequence). About this clone: Its antigen is still unknown.

The V and J genes are TRBV19 and TRBJ1-6; tentatively, D is TRBD1 (5 bases). This sequence originates from an adult in good health. The sample in question was peripheral blood, obtained on day 0 of AZD1222 vaccination. The CDR3 DNA sequence: TGTGCCAGTAGGCCCTTAGACAGCTCCTATAATTCACCCCTCCACTTT. Protein: CASRPLDSSYNSPLHF.